A selection of T cell receptor beta chains follows, all from one sample in a study of cytomegalovirus exposure and HLA in healthy donors. TCRdb's table, derived via immunoSEQ multiplex PCR, lists solely in-frame clones and lacks some. The sample contains 130,000 or so clones, over 65% of which appear only once. Sequenced: PBMCs. Receptors originate from a man between 18 and 29 years old in good health and CMV-seropositive. Both conserved end residues are trimmed from each CDR3. Some rows mark clone size as missing; the rest say once, few, many or name a class of expanded clone.

abundance: -; v_gene: TRBV6-5; len: 11; CDR3aa: ASWGENTDTQY
abundance: -; v_gene: TRBV4-1; len: 16; CDR3aa: ASSQDVGQGVGNQPQH
abundance: -; v_gene: TRBV27; len: 13; CDR3aa: ASRSFAGGYNEQF
abundance: -; v_gene: TRBV19; len: 12; CDR3aa: ASPQRGNSYEQY
abundance: -; v_gene: TRBV5-1; len: 15; CDR3aa: ASSFVFSVEDNSPLH
abundance: once; v_gene: TRBV10-3; len: 10; CDR3aa: AISESTDGYT
abundance: once; v_gene: TRBV7-3; len: 11; CDR3aa: ASSLSPDYGYT
abundance: once; v_gene: TRBV11-2; len: 12; CDR3aa: ASSPRGRRQPQH
abundance: -; v_gene: TRBV11-3; len: 13; CDR3aa: ASSLQGLSYNEQF
abundance: -; v_gene: TRBV4-1; len: 12; CDR3aa: ASSQAVSSYEQY
abundance: -; v_gene: TRBV29-1; len: 11; CDR3aa: SVDGTATYEQY
abundance: -; v_gene: TRBV2; len: 12; CDR3aa: ASLNRGLNTEAF
abundance: few; v_gene: TRBV19; len: 12; CDR3aa: ASSTGQGKDTQY
abundance: -; v_gene: TRBV6-5; len: 12; CDR3aa: ASSIYGEEPEAF
abundance: -; v_gene: TRBV5-6; len: 11; CDR3aa: ASSPDYYNEQF
abundance: few; v_gene: TRBV14; len: 13; CDR3aa: ASSHLRGRIDEQY
abundance: -; v_gene: TRBV5-1; len: 12; CDR3aa: ASSSTTGGDTQY
abundance: -; v_gene: TRBV29-1; len: 11; CDR3aa: SVEEAGSYGYT
abundance: few; v_gene: TRBV9; len: 14; CDR3aa: ASSVGVAGSYNEQF
abundance: -; v_gene: TRBV4-3; len: 13; CDR3aa: ASSLVARDRAGYT
abundance: -; v_gene: TRBV28; len: 14; CDR3aa: ASSFRTSWAKETQY
abundance: -; v_gene: TRBV4-1; len: 19; CDR3aa: ASSLPEFASGGASSYNEQF
abundance: -; v_gene: TRBV27; len: 12; CDR3aa: ASSIDRDNSPLH
abundance: few; v_gene: TRBV7-9; len: 15; CDR3aa: ASSFGKTGFTQYGYT
abundance: -; v_gene: TRBV18; len: 14; CDR3aa: ASSPTGTGNNYGYT
abundance: -; v_gene: TRBV18; len: 14; CDR3aa: ASSASHTHSGTEAF
abundance: -; v_gene: TRBV7-8; len: 12; CDR3aa: ASSLDRSSYEQY
abundance: -; v_gene: TRBV28; len: 13; CDR3aa: ASSLQGARNQPQH
abundance: few; v_gene: TRBV9; len: 16; CDR3aa: ASSGGPGQGANTDTQY
abundance: -; v_gene: TRBV14; len: 10; CDR3aa: ASSQVAGDRY
abundance: -; v_gene: TRBV28; len: 14; CDR3aa: ASRLPTRGYSYEQY
abundance: -; v_gene: TRBV27; len: 12; CDR3aa: ASSKHRKTYEQY
abundance: -; v_gene: TRBV4-3; len: 13; CDR3aa: ASSYRDRGNTEAF
abundance: few; v_gene: TRBV7-9; len: 13; CDR3aa: ASSLGLPAAYEQY
abundance: few; v_gene: TRBV7-9; len: 13; CDR3aa: ASSPRQGASYEQY
abundance: -; v_gene: TRBV9; len: 14; CDR3aa: ASSVGLGQGAGEQY
abundance: -; v_gene: TRBV27; len: 11; CDR3aa: ASRTGLVEKLF
abundance: -; v_gene: TRBV19; len: 15; CDR3aa: ASTPGGTDGGGRGYT
abundance: few; v_gene: TRBV6-6; len: 10; CDR3aa: ASRPGGGEQY
abundance: few; v_gene: TRBV5-4; len: 15; CDR3aa: ASSPKGRGLMNTEAF
abundance: -; v_gene: TRBV11-3; len: 11; CDR3aa: ASSPHLGGEQY
abundance: -; v_gene: TRBV4-1; len: 13; CDR3aa: ASSQPDRAAYGYT
abundance: -; v_gene: TRBV6-4; len: 13; CDR3aa: ASSEGTSGDNEQF
abundance: -; v_gene: TRBV28; len: 12; CDR3aa: ASSGGFVNQPQH
abundance: -; v_gene: TRBV28; len: 13; CDR3aa: ASTVTSGTGYEQY
abundance: -; v_gene: TRBV28; len: 12; CDR3aa: ASSPGHNSYEQY
abundance: -; v_gene: TRBV5-5; len: 12; CDR3aa: ASSPWDISYEQY
abundance: -; v_gene: TRBV4-3; len: 9; CDR3aa: ASSPGNEQF
abundance: -; v_gene: TRBV28; len: 10; CDR3aa: ASSSGMFEQY
abundance: -; v_gene: TRBV27; len: 13; CDR3aa: ASSSGGTWVKKLF
abundance: -; v_gene: TRBV2; len: 13; CDR3aa: ASKEYTGANEKLF
abundance: -; v_gene: TRBV29-1; len: 13; CDR3aa: SVEVSDRRTDTQY
abundance: -; v_gene: TRBV19; len: 13; CDR3aa: ASSRLAGSYNEQF
abundance: -; v_gene: TRBV11-3; len: 10; CDR3aa: ASSRGRTEQF
abundance: -; v_gene: TRBV2; len: 11; CDR3aa: ASSGAVSDTQY
abundance: -; v_gene: TRBV7-2; len: 13; CDR3aa: ACSEGTSGFNEQF
abundance: few; v_gene: TRBV11-3; len: 12; CDR3aa: ASSLGSGADTQY
abundance: -; v_gene: TRBV28; len: 11; CDR3aa: ASRLTGPFEQY
abundance: -; v_gene: TRBV9; len: 14; CDR3aa: ASSPKLKRLPHTQY